This T cell receptor (beta chain) was recovered during a study of blood T cell repertoires in COVID-19. Study processing details: Counts of nucleated cells, estimated from reference gene primer amplification, were obtained. Some clones are missing from TCRdb's copy, which holds only in-frame ones; the method was immunoSEQ multiplex PCR. D and trimming were read from the DNA, whereas the V and J calls and clone size are those reported in that table. Among some 150,000 clones listed, just over 85% were seen once. This clone has only one observation. This CDR3 contains 15 residues. V trimming: 8 bases; J trimming: 4 bases; junction bases outside the gene matches: 10. Germline assignment: CDR1 MNHEY and CDR2 SVGAGI.

The chain recombines TRBV6-5 with TRBJ1-3; 8 nucleotides match TRBD1. The source of this sequence is a woman aged 55-69 years with acute or convalescent COVID-19. What was sequenced was peripheral blood. The CDR3 DNA follows: TGTGCCAGCCTTCTCGCAGGGGGCGCGGGAAACACCATATATTTT. Translated, it gives CASLLAGGAGNTIYF.